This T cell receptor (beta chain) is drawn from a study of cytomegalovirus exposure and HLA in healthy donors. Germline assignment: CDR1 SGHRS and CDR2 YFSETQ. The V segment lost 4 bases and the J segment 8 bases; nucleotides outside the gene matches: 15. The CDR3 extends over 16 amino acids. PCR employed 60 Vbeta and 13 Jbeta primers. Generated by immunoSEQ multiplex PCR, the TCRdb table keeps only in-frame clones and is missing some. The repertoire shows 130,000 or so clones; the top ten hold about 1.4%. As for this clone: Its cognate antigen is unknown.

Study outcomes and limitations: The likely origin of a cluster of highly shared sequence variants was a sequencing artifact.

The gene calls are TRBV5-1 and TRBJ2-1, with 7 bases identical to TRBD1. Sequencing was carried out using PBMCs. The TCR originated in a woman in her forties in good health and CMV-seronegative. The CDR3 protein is CASSQKFGTEVYEQFF. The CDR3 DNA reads TGCGCCAGCAGCCAAAAATTCGGGACAGAGGTTTATGAGCAGTTCTTC.